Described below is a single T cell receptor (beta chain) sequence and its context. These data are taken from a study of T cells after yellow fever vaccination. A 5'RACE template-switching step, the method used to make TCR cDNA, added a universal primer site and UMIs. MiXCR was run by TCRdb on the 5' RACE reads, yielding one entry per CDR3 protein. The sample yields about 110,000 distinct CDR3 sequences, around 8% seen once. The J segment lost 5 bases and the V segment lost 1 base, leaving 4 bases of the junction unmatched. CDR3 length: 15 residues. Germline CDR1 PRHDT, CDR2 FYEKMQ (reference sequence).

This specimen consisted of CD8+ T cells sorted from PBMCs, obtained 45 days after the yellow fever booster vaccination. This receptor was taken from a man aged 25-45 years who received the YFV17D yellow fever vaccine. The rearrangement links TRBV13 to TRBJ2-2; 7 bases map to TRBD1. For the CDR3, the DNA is TGTGCCAGCAGCTTAGAAGGGGGCGCGACCGGGGAGCTGTTTTTT. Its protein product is CASSLEGGATGELFF.